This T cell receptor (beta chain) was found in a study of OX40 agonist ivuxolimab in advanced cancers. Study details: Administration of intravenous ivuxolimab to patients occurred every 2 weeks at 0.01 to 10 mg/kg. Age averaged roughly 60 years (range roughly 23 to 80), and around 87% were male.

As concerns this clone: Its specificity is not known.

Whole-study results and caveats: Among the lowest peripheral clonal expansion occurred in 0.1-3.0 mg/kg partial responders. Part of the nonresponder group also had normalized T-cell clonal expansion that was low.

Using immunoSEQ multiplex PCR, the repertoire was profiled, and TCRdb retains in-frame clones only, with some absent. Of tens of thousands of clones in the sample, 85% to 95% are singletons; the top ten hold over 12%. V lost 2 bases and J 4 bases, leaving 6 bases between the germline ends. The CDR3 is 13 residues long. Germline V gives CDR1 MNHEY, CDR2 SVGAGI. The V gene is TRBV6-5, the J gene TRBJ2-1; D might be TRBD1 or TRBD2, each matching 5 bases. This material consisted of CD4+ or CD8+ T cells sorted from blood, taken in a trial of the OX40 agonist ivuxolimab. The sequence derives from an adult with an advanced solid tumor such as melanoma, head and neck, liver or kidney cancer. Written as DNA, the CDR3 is TGTGCCAGCAGTTACGGGGGTTACAATGAGCAGTTCTTC. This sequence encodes CASSYGGYNEQFF.